This is a list of T cell receptor beta chains from one sample in a study of cytomegalovirus exposure and HLA in healthy donors. Generated by immunoSEQ multiplex PCR, the TCRdb table keeps only in-frame clones and is missing some. The table includes 150,000 to 200,000 clones, approximately 78% detected once. Sequenced sample: PBMCs. The source is a woman under 40 in good health and CMV-seronegative. Both conserved end residues are part of each CDR3. Each record gives: D gene, clone size, J gene, V gene, CDR3 protein, CDR3 DNA. D genes are given only for firm matches. Rows may omit the clone size; those that give it use once, few, many or a size class.

d_gene: NA
abundance: NA
j_gene: TRBJ2-7
v_gene: TRBV4-1
CDR3aa: CASSPSATPGARTVYEQYF
CDR3nt: TGCGCCAGCAGCCCCTCGGCTACCCCTGGAGCGCGTACGGTCTACGAGCAGTACTTC

d_gene: TRBD2
abundance: NA
j_gene: TRBJ2-3
v_gene: TRBV9
CDR3aa: CASSVDPSGSRGTDTQYF
CDR3nt: TGTGCCAGCAGCGTAGATCCTAGCGGGTCCCGAGGGACAGATACGCAGTATTTT

d_gene: TRBD1
abundance: NA
j_gene: TRBJ2-7
v_gene: TRBV10-3
CDR3aa: CAIAGTGSYEQYF
CDR3nt: TGTGCCATCGCTGGGACAGGGTCCTACGAGCAGTACTTC

d_gene: TRBD2
abundance: once
j_gene: TRBJ2-3
v_gene: TRBV9
CDR3aa: CASSVTTSGGTDTQYF
CDR3nt: TGTGCCAGCAGCGTGACAACTAGCGGGGGCACAGATACGCAGTATTTT

d_gene: TRBD2
abundance: NA
j_gene: TRBJ2-5
v_gene: TRBV29-1
CDR3aa: CSVELEASGVLFEETQYF
CDR3nt: TGCAGCGTTGAACTCGAGGCTAGCGGTGTTCTTTTCGAAGAGACCCAGTACTTC

d_gene: NA
abundance: NA
j_gene: TRBJ2-3
v_gene: TRBV30
CDR3aa: CASRTRPSTDTQYF
CDR3nt: TGTGCCTCAAGGACAAGACCTAGCACAGATACGCAGTATTTT

d_gene: NA
abundance: NA
j_gene: TRBJ1-1
v_gene: TRBV7-6
CDR3aa: CASSSRQKDTEAFF
CDR3nt: TGTGCCAGCAGCTCTCGACAGAAGGACACTGAAGCTTTCTTT

d_gene: TRBD1
abundance: NA
j_gene: TRBJ1-2
v_gene: TRBV2
CDR3aa: CASRQGAGNGYTF
CDR3nt: TGTGCCAGTCGACAGGGGGCTGGTAATGGCTACACCTTC

d_gene: TRBD1
abundance: NA
j_gene: TRBJ1-5
v_gene: TRBV10-2
CDR3aa: CASSEGPGTANQPQHF
CDR3nt: TGCGCCAGCAGTGAGGGGCCCGGGACAGCCAATCAGCCCCAGCATTTT

d_gene: TRBD1
abundance: NA
j_gene: TRBJ1-1
v_gene: TRBV5-1
CDR3aa: CASSFGQGRRVTEAFF
CDR3nt: TGCGCCAGCAGCTTCGGACAGGGGAGGCGCGTCACTGAAGCTTTCTTT